Listed below are T cell receptor beta chains from one sample, sequenced in a study of regulatory T cells in long-lasting Graves disease. TCRdb passed the multiplex PCR reads through MiXCR, listing each CDR3 protein once. The sample contains some 600,000 distinct CDR3 sequences, 15% to 20% of which appear only once. These sequences were also reported in another study, on T cells in Graves' hyperthyroidism and ophthalmopathy.

The sample was peripheral blood mononuclear cells (PBMCs), taken at new diagnosis, from a patient treated with antithyroid drugs. These receptors came from a man aged 18-30 years with Graves disease. CDR3s include the opening cysteine and the closing phenylalanine or tryptophan. Each record gives: D gene, J gene, V gene, clone size, CDR3 protein, CDR3 DNA. A D gene is named only where the DNA matches it firmly. Clone size is not always given. Where it is, it says once, few, many or a class for expanded clones.

d_gene: NA
j_gene: TRBJ2-3
v_gene: TRBV29-1
abundance: few
CDR3aa: CSVGSDTQYF
CDR3nt: TGCAGCGTTGGTTCAGATACGCAGTATTTT

d_gene: TRBD1
j_gene: TRBJ1-4
v_gene: TRBV27
abundance: many
CDR3aa: CASSPRQGTNEKLFF
CDR3nt: TGTGCCAGCAGTCCGCGACAGGGAACTAATGAAAAACTGTTTTTT

d_gene: NA
j_gene: TRBJ2-2
v_gene: TRBV7-9
abundance: many
CDR3aa: CASSALGVDTGELFF
CDR3nt: TGTGCCAGCAGCGCCCTAGGGGTGGACACCGGGGAGCTGTTTTTT

d_gene: NA
j_gene: TRBJ1-5
v_gene: TRBV20-1
abundance: few
CDR3aa: CSAPGKGIQPQHF
CDR3nt: TGCAGTGCCCCCGGGAAGGGTATTCAGCCCCAGCATTTT

d_gene: NA
j_gene: TRBJ1-1
v_gene: TRBV28
abundance: few
CDR3aa: CVSKEANTEAFF
CDR3nt: TGTGTCAGCAAAGAGGCGAACACTGAAGCTTTCTTT

d_gene: TRBD1
j_gene: TRBJ1-4
v_gene: TRBV6-1
abundance: NA
CDR3aa: CASRHPGGTEKLFF
CDR3nt: TGTGCCAGCAGACACCCAGGGGGTACTGAAAAACTGTTTTTT

d_gene: NA
j_gene: TRBJ1-2
v_gene: TRBV27
abundance: few
CDR3aa: CASSSAAGTVNYGYTF
CDR3nt: TGTGCCAGCAGTTCTGCCGCCGGGACGGTAAACTATGGCTACACCTTC

d_gene: NA
j_gene: TRBJ2-3
v_gene: TRBV5-1
abundance: NA
CDR3aa: CASRAWAPSTDTQYF
CDR3nt: TGCGCCAGCAGGGCCTGGGCACCTAGCACAGATACGCAGTATTTT

d_gene: NA
j_gene: TRBJ2-2
v_gene: TRBV5-1
abundance: NA
CDR3aa: CASSARPDRSTGELFF
CDR3nt: TGCGCCAGCAGCGCACGTCCCGACAGATCCACCGGGGAGCTGTTTTTT

d_gene: TRBD2
j_gene: TRBJ2-1
v_gene: TRBV2
abundance: NA
CDR3aa: CASSEVGTSGNEQFF
CDR3nt: TGTGCCAGCAGTGAAGTTGGGACTAGCGGCAATGAGCAGTTCTTC

d_gene: TRBD2
j_gene: TRBJ2-7
v_gene: TRBV28
abundance: many
CDR3aa: CASSLGLAGGPYEQYF
CDR3nt: TGTGCCAGCTCGTTGGGACTAGCGGGAGGGCCGTACGAGCAGTACTTC

d_gene: NA
j_gene: TRBJ2-5
v_gene: TRBV6-5
abundance: many
CDR3aa: CASSYSRRGETQYF
CDR3nt: TGTGCCAGCAGTTATTCGAGGAGGGGCGAGACCCAGTACTTC